This T cell receptor (beta chain) stems from a study of T cells in Graves' hyperthyroidism and ophthalmopathy. This clonotype was seen a few times. Germline and junction disagree at one end, which may indicate a read error. Using RNA transcripts as the source, TCR beta CDR3 regions were amplified. When the TCR CDR3 underwent first-round RT-PCR, the HTBI primer set was used. TCRdb analysed the multiplex PCR reads with MiXCR anew, one entry per CDR3 protein. The sample records fewer than 400,000 distinct CDR3 sequences, 15% to 20% being singletons. The germline CDR1 and CDR2 sequences are LNHNV and YYDKDF (reference sequence). The CDR3 totals 17 residues.

The clonotype originates from a man aged 25-40 years with Graves' hyperthyroidism. The gene calls are TRBV15 and TRBJ2-1; D may be TRBD1 (6 bases). Sequenced material: blood. CDR3 bases: TGTGCCACCAGCAGAGTGAGGACAGCGAAGTCCTCCAATGAGCAGTTCTTC. The encoded protein is CATSRVRTAKSSNEQFF.